This T cell receptor (beta chain) was captured by sequencing in a study of cytomegalovirus exposure and HLA in healthy donors. Study-level findings and limits: Roughly uniform sequencing depth across donors was assumed, possibly incorrectly.

PCR involved 60 Vbeta and 13 Jbeta primers. The repertoire was sequenced with immunoSEQ multiplex PCR; TCRdb's copy has only in-frame clones and lacks some. The table shows approximately 150,000 clones, with approximately 82% occurring only once. V lost 3 bases, J lost 8 bases, and 6 bases stayed unmatched. Germline-derived CDR1 and CDR2 are MDHEN and SYDVKM. The CDR3 contains 13 residues. In this sample, this clone turned up a few times. Antigen specificity is unknown. Source material: PBMCs. The receptor's source is a man younger than 35 in good health and CMV-seropositive. V is TRBV28 and J is TRBJ1-2, with 7 bases that match TRBD1. The DNA of the CDR3 is TGTGCCAGCAGTTTCCGACAGGGACGCGGCTACACCTTC. It is translated as CASSFRQGRGYTF.